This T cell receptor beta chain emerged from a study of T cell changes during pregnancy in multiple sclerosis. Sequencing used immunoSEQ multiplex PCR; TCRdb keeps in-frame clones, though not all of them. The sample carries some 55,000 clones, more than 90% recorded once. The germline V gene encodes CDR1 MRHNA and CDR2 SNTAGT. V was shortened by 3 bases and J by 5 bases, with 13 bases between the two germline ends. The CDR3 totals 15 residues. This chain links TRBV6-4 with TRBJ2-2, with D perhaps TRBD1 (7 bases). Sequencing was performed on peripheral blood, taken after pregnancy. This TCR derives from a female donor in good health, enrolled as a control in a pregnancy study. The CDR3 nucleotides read TGTGCCAGCAGTGAAATGGCAGGGGGGACCGGGGAGCTGTTTTTT. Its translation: CASSEMAGGTGELFF.